The subject of this entry is one TCR beta chain. Its target is unknown. The time point denotes: cycle 4 day 1 (C4D1), after more than five weeks of nivolumab. All patients relapsed after autologous stem cell transplantation, and brentuximab vedotin exposure varied. Investigators obtained CD8+ T cells from thawed PBMCs by magnetic negative selection. With 2 bases clipped from V and 5 bases from J, the junction kept 5 bases outside the gene matches. The CDR3 has 14 residues. Germline assignment: CDR1 LNHDA and CDR2 SQIVND (reference sequence). The sample belongs to a study of PD-1 blockade in classical Hodgkin lymphoma. Study-wide findings and caveats: Lower baseline TCR diversity marked trial partial responders and progressors.

TCRdb's copy holds only in-frame clones and misses some; the assay was immunoSEQ multiplex PCR. The table includes approximately 15,000 clones, roughly nine tenths detected once. This specimen was CD8+ T cells from blood, taken before the fourth cycle of nivolumab. This chain connects TRBV19 to TRBJ2-5; 7 nucleotides match TRBD1. The TCR originated in a human donor with classical Hodgkin lymphoma. In DNA, the CDR3 is TGTGCCAGTAGTATAATAGGGGGCGCCGAGACCCAGTACTTC. Protein sequence: CASSIIGGAETQYF.